This passage covers 23 T cell receptor beta chains from one sample sequenced in a study of blood T cell repertoires in COVID-19. Some clones are missing from TCRdb's copy, which holds only in-frame ones; the method was immunoSEQ multiplex PCR. This repertoire shows about 190,000 clones, about 88% found once; its top ten account for roughly 6.2%. What was sequenced was peripheral blood. The origin of the receptors is a woman in her forties who had recovered from COVID-19.

The rearrangement joins TRBV18 to TRBJ2-1, with D possibly TRBD1 on 6 matching bases. Trimming stripped 2 bases from V and 2 bases from J, with 13 bases between. The CDR3 is made up of 16 amino acids. From germline, CDR1 is KGHSH and CDR2 LQKENI. CDR3 nucleotides: TGTGCCAGCTCACCAGCGACGGACAGAGCCTACAATGAGCAGTTCTTC. Its protein product is CASSPATDRAYNEQFF.

V and J are TRBV30 and TRBJ1-2; D unclear. This CDR3 has 11 amino acids. The germline V gene has CDR1 GTSNPN and CDR2 SVGIG (reference sequence). Trimming removed 2 bases from V and 3 bases from J, with 4 bases in between. The CDR3 loop is CAWSLHYGYTF. The CDR3 region has the DNA TGTGCCTGGAGTCTCCACTATGGCTACACCTTC.

The genes are TRBV5-1 and TRBJ2-3; TRBD2 matches 9 bases. This CDR3 has 17 residues. Germline V gene sequence: CDR1 SGHRS, CDR2 YFSETQ. Unmatched junction bases numbered 11, after V lost 2 bases and J lost 4 bases. CDR3 sequence reads: CASSLTVAGEISDTQYF. The CDR3 DNA reads TGCGCCAGCAGCTTAACAGTAGCGGGAGAGATCTCAGATACGCAGTATTTT.

The V and J genes are TRBV5-1 and TRBJ2-2, with TRBD1 matching 8 bases. The CDR3 is made up of 15 amino acids. Per the germline V gene, CDR1 is SGHRS and CDR2 is YFSETQ. J lost 8 bases, V lost 1 base, and 7 bases had no gene match. The CDR3 region is CASSLTLTGAGELFF. The CDR3 bases are TGCGCCAGCAGCTTGACCCTGACAGGGGCGGGGGAGCTGTTTTTT.

This chain uses TRBV5-4 with TRBJ2-7, with a tentative D call TRBD2 (5 bases). V was cut by 5 bases and J by 5 bases, with 14 bases left in between. The CDR3 totals 13 residues. Germline V CDR1 and CDR2: SGHNT, YYREEE (reference sequence). The CDR3 loop is CASSLAGLDEQYF. CDR3 DNA: TGTGCCAGCAGTCTGGCGGGTCTTGACGAGCAGTACTTC.

The chain is built from TRBV2 and TRBJ2-7; tentative D call: TRBD1 (5 bases). Germline V gene lookup returns CDR1 SNHLY and CDR2 FYNNEI. V shed 4 bases and J shed 6 bases, with 7 bases lying between them. The CDR3 length is 11 residues. The CDR3 DNA is TGTGCCAGCAGTGGAAGGGGCGAGCAGTACTTC. Translated, it gives CASSGRGEQYF.

The chain employs TRBV3-1 (or the pseudogene TRBV3-2) and TRBJ1-6; the D gene is possibly TRBD1 (6 bases). V was cut by 3 bases and J by 8 bases, with 11 bases left in between. This CDR3 spans 14 amino acids. Germline V gene data show CDR1 as LGHDT and CDR2 as YNNKEL (reference sequence). For the CDR3, the DNA is TGTGCCAGCAGCCACCGGGACACCCATTCACCCCTCCACTTT. Amino acid sequence: CASSHRDTHSPLHF.

CDR3 loop: CASSMQGDYSNQPQHF. The DNA for the CDR3 is TGTGCCAGTAGTATGCAGGGGGATTATAGCAATCAGCCCCAGCATTTT. The chain employs TRBV19 and TRBJ1-5; 7 nucleotides match TRBD1. CDR3 length: 16 residues. J was trimmed by 0 bases and V by 3 bases; bases with no gene match: 5. The germline V gene has CDR1 LNHDA and CDR2 SQIVND (reference sequence). The full variable domain, its missing parts supplied by reference TRBV19 and TRBJ1-5, is DGGITQSPKYLFRKEGQNVTLSCEQNLNHDAMYWYRQDPGQGLRLIYYSQIVNDFQKGDIAEGYSVSREKKESFPLTVTSAQKNPTAFYLCASSMQGDYSNQPQHFGDGTRLSIL.

This chain links TRBV7-9 with TRBJ1-1, with D perhaps matching TRBD1 (5 bases). V lost 2 bases, J lost 7 bases, and 14 bases lay in between. CDR1 is SEHNR and CDR2 is FQNEAQ in the germline V gene (reference sequence). The CDR3 runs to 14 residues. CDR3 sequence: CASSLPGELVEAFF. In nucleotides, the CDR3 is TGTGCCAGCAGCTTACCGGGGGAGTTGGTTGAAGCTTTCTTT.

The chain employs TRBV18 and TRBJ2-7; 10 bases fit TRBD2. From germline, CDR1 is KGHSH and CDR2 LQKENI. The CDR3 length is 15 residues. J lost 3 bases, V lost 6 bases, and 8 bases had no gene match. As DNA, the CDR3 is TGTGCCAGCTCCGTTGGACTAGCGGAAATCTACGAGCAGTACTTC. This codes for CASSVGLAEIYEQYF. Variable domain in full (rest from reference TRBV18 and TRBJ2-7): NAGVMQNPRHLVRRRGQEARLRCSPMKGHSHVYWYRQLPEEGLKFMVYLQKENIIDESGMPKERFSAEFPKEGPSILRIQQVVRGDSAAYFCASSVGLAEIYEQYFGPGTRLTVT.

The chain combines TRBV15 with TRBJ1-4; D perhaps matches TRBD1 (5 bases). Germline V gives CDR1 LNHNV, CDR2 YYDKDF (reference sequence). Trimming shortened V by 3 bases and J by 1 base, and 15 bases separated the two germline ends. This CDR3 contains 17 residues. CDR3 protein: CATSRIYVGGTNEKLFF. As DNA, the CDR3 is TGTGCCACCAGCAGGATATACGTCGGGGGAACTAATGAAAAACTGTTTTTT.

V usage is TRBV28 and J usage is TRBJ2-4; 10 positions agree with TRBD2. The germline V gene encodes CDR1 MDHEN and CDR2 SYDVKM. V trimming: 6 bases; J trimming: 2 bases; junction bases outside the gene matches: 7. The CDR3 runs to 16 residues. For the CDR3, the DNA is TGTGCCAGCAGCGAAACTAGCGGGATGACCAAAAACATTCAGTACTTC. Translation: CASSETSGMTKNIQYF.

J is TRBJ2-7 and V is TRBV25-1; 14 bases map to TRBD2. Germline assignment: CDR1 MGHDK and CDR2 SYGVNS. With 6 bases clipped from V and 4 bases from J, the junction kept 8 bases outside the gene matches. There are 16 residues in the CDR3. CDR3 bases: TGTGCCAGCAGGGCTGCGGGACTAGCGGGAGTATACGAGCAGTACTTC. This sequence encodes CASRAAGLAGVYEQYF.

The rearrangement uses TRBV10-3 and TRBJ1-3; D not certain. Deletions cut 2 bases from V and 4 bases from J, with 9 bases between. Germline V lookup: CDR1 ENHRY, CDR2 SYGVKD. The CDR3 spans 14 residues. Written as DNA, the CDR3 is TGTGCCATCAGTGAGGGGGAGATAGGAAACACCATATATTTT. It is translated as CAISEGEIGNTIYF.

This sequence joins TRBV20-1 and TRBJ1-2; D uncertain. The germline CDR1 and CDR2 sequences are DFQATT and SNEGSKA (reference sequence). This CDR3 comprises 11 residues. The germline V and J ends were trimmed by 3 bases and 7 bases, with 9 bases remaining between them. CDR3 coding DNA: TGCAGTGCTAGGGGTGAGGTTGGCTACACCTTC. Its protein is CSARGEVGYTF.

The chain combines TRBV19 with TRBJ2-7; 9 bases are a match to TRBD1. V dropped 6 bases and J dropped 3; count of bases not matched to a gene: 6. CDR1 LNHDA and CDR2 SQIVND come from the germline V gene (reference sequence). This CDR3 has 14 residues. CDR3 in amino acids: CASSTGTGNYEQYF. In nucleotides, the CDR3 is TGTGCCAGTAGCACCGGGACAGGGAACTACGAGCAGTACTTC.

The CDR3 DNA is TGCGCCAGCAGCTACCCGGGGGAGGAGACCCAGTACTTC. Its translation: CASSYPGEETQYF. This sequence joins TRBV5-1 and TRBJ2-5, with a weak D call TRBD2 (6 bases). CDR1 SGHRS and CDR2 YFSETQ come from the germline V gene. The V and J ends lost 3 bases and 5 bases respectively, with 11 bases between them. This CDR3 comprises 13 residues.

This clone was found once. The rearrangement joins TRBV7-9 to TRBJ2-2; the match to TRBD1 covers 8 bases. Germline V lookup: CDR1 SEHNR, CDR2 FQNEAQ (reference sequence). This CDR3 spans 15 amino acids. Germline trimming cut 5 bases from V and 0 bases from J; bases unmatched to any gene: 2. The CDR3 sequence is CASSLQGANTGELFF. CDR3 coding DNA: TGTGCCAGCAGCCTACAGGGGGCGAACACCGGGGAGCTGTTTTTT.

J is TRBJ1-2 and V is TRBV15; 8 bases agree with TRBD1. Trimming took 0 bases from V and 5 from J; bases not matched to a gene: 5. Germline assignment: CDR1 LNHNV and CDR2 YYDKDF (reference sequence). This CDR3 is built from 15 residues. DNA for the CDR3: TGTGCCACCAGCAGAGACAGGGGGCTAGGGTATGGCTACACCTTC. This encodes CATSRDRGLGYGYTF.

The chain recombines TRBV6-5 with TRBJ2-7; D gene unclear. CDR1 and CDR2 from the germline V gene are MNHEY and SVGAGI. The CDR3 runs to 13 residues. V lost 6 bases to trimming and J lost 3 bases, with 12 bases between them. The CDR3 spells CASSSTNLYEQYF. CDR3 DNA: TGTGCCAGCAGCTCTACGAACCTCTACGAGCAGTACTTC.

The chain links TRBV29-1 to TRBJ1-2; D unclear. The V end lost 4 bases, the J end lost 8 bases, and 8 bases lay between the germline ends. The germline gives CDR1 SQVTM, CDR2 ANQGSEA. This CDR3 is built from 10 residues. The DNA for the CDR3 is TGCAGCGTTGGCATTGAGGGCTACACCTTC. Translation: CSVGIEGYTF.

This chain uses TRBV5-1 with TRBJ2-7, with 7 bases identical to TRBD1. Germline V lookup: CDR1 SGHRS, CDR2 YFSETQ. The J segment lost 7 bases and the V segment lost 4 bases, leaving 14 bases of the junction unmatched. The CDR3 covers 15 residues. CDR3 in amino acids: CASSIRDSYVMEQYF. In DNA, the CDR3 is TGCGCCAGCAGCATAAGGGACAGTTACGTGATGGAGCAGTACTTC.

The rearrangement uses TRBV4-3 and TRBJ2-5; the match to TRBD2 covers 8 bases. V lost 4 bases and J lost 7; bases outside the gene matches: 11. The CDR3 runs to 15 residues. Germline lookup yields CDR1 LGHNA and CDR2 YSLEER. CDR3 DNA: TGCGCCAGCAGCCCCGACATTTCGGGAGGGATGACCCAGTACTTC. Protein: CASSPDISGGMTQYF.